This T cell receptor (beta chain) was recorded in a study of T cell responses to AZD1222 COVID-19 vaccine. Combined were second doses at about 4 or about 12 weeks. Measured with immunoSEQ multiplex PCR; TCRdb has only the in-frame clones, and not every one. The data show some 110,000 clones, approximately 89% seen once. Remarks on this clone: The target antigen is unknown.

The germline gives CDR1 KGHSH, CDR2 LQKENI. Unmatched junction bases numbered 4, after V lost 1 base and J lost 3 bases. The CDR3 consists of 15 residues. General study results and limits: Spike-spanning, vaccine-associated CD4 TCRs were dominant at 160-218 and 743-854. Receipt of two AZD1222 doses was followed by a rise in Spike-specific TCR breadth and depth. The donors showed a predominance of white British ancestry and of females, with possible underestimation of clonal diversity.

The chain employs TRBV18 and TRBJ1-2; 8 bases align to TRBD1. The material sequenced was peripheral blood, taken 28 days after the second AZD1222 dose. The clonotype originates from an adult who received the AZD1222 COVID-19 vaccine. The CDR3 spells CASSPQKTGDYGYTF. The CDR3 DNA is TGTGCCAGCTCACCACAGAAGACAGGGGACTATGGCTACACCTTC. The variable domain in full, with the rest retrieved from reference TRBV18 and TRBJ1-2, is NAGVMQNPRHLVRRRGQEARLRCSPMKGHSHVYWYRQLPEEGLKFMVYLQKENIIDESGMPKERFSAEFPKEGPSILRIQQVVRGDSAAYFCASSPQKTGDYGYTFGSGTRLTVV.